One sample yielded the 27 T cell receptor beta chains listed below, sequenced in a study of blood T cell repertoires in COVID-19. Using immunoSEQ multiplex PCR, the repertoire was profiled, and TCRdb retains in-frame clones only, with some absent. The sample has 150,000 to 200,000 clones; approximately 90% are singletons. The sample comprised peripheral blood. All receptors come from a woman aged 18-29 years who had recovered from COVID-19.

The rearrangement links TRBV14 to TRBJ1-1, with D perhaps TRBD1 (5 bases). Between the trimmed V and J ends, which lost 6 bases and 6 bases, there was a span of 14 bases. The length of the CDR3 is 13 residues. Germline CDR1 SGHDN, CDR2 FVKESK. CDR3 nucleotides: TGTGCCAGCAGGGTGGGGGGTAGGGCTGAAGCTTTCTTT. Translation: CASRVGGRAEAFF. The full variable domain, completed using reference TRBV14 and TRBJ1-1, is EAGVTQFPSHSVIEKGQTVTLRCDPISGHDNLYWYRRVMGKEIKFLLHFVKESKQDESGMPNNRFLAERTGGTYSTLKVQPAELEDSGVYFCASRVGGRAEAFFGQGTRLTVV.

V and J are TRBV10-3 and TRBJ2-5; 9 bases match TRBD1. J was trimmed by 2 bases and V by 5 bases; bases with no gene match: 15. CDR3 length: 18 amino acids. CDR1 is ENHRY and CDR2 is SYGVKD in the germline V gene. The CDR3 bases are TGTGCCATCAGTCCAAGGGGGGCAGGACAGGGGCAACAAGAGACCCAGTACTTC. It translates to CAISPRGAGQGQQETQYF.

The chain combines TRBV29-1 with TRBJ1-2; D might be TRBD1 (5 bases). The CDR3 extends over 14 amino acids. In germline, CDR1 is SQVTM, CDR2 ANQGSEA. V dropped 6 bases and J dropped 2 bases, with 16 bases sitting between them. CDR3 region: CSVQAGPRNYGYTF. As DNA, the CDR3 is TGCAGCGTCCAAGCGGGGCCAAGAAACTATGGCTACACCTTC.

This clone came up once. The chain couples TRBV27 to TRBJ1-5, with D hard to call. CDR1 is MNHEY, CDR2 SMNVEV, per germline (reference sequence). The germline V and J ends were trimmed by 0 bases and 7 bases, with 16 bases remaining between them. This CDR3 is built from 16 residues. The DNA for the CDR3 is TGTGCCAGCAGTTTATCGTCGGGGTGGTCTAGGCAGCCCCAGCATTTT. Translating it yields CASSLSSGWSRQPQHF.

V usage is TRBV30 and J usage is TRBJ2-2, with 8 bases aligning to TRBD1. Trimming at V came to 5 bases and at J to 8 bases, leaving 7 bases not matched to a gene. This CDR3 region has 13 residues. Per the germline V gene, CDR1 is GTSNPN and CDR2 is SVGIG (reference sequence). DNA for the CDR3: TGTGCCTGGGACAGGGGTTGGGGGGGGGAGCTGTTTTTT. This sequence encodes CAWDRGWGGELFF.

This clone appeared a few times. The chain is built from TRBV14 and TRBJ1-1, with TRBD1 matching 7 bases. Trimming took 4 bases from V and 0 from J; bases not matched to a gene: 8. The germline CDR1 and CDR2 sequences are SGHDN and FVKESK. The CDR3 runs to 16 residues. DNA for the CDR3: TGTGCCAGCAGCCGGACACAGGGGCTCATGAACACTGAAGCTTTCTTT. Its protein product is CASSRTQGLMNTEAFF.

The chain combines TRBV7-2 with TRBJ1-4, with D hard to call. This CDR3 has 18 amino acids. V was shortened by 1 base and J by 0 bases, with 15 bases between the two germline ends. Germline loops: CDR1 SGHTA, CDR2 FQGNSA. In DNA, the CDR3 is TGTGCCAGCAGCTTAGACTCGTTACTGGTTACAACTAATGAAAAACTGTTTTTT. The encoded protein is CASSLDSLLVTTNEKLFF.

The chain joins TRBV7-9 to TRBJ2-3, with 11 positions matching TRBD2. The CDR3 runs 17 residues. Germline V gene data show CDR1 as SEHNR and CDR2 as FQNEAQ (reference sequence). The J segment lost 2 bases and the V segment lost 5 bases, leaving 9 bases of the junction unmatched. The CDR3 loop is CASSDTLLAGDTDTQYF. Written as DNA, the CDR3 is TGTGCCAGCAGCGACACCCTACTAGCGGGGGACACAGATACGCAGTATTTT. The full variable domain, rest sourced from reference TRBV7-9 and TRBJ2-3, is DTGVSQNPRHKITKRGQNVTFRCDPISEHNRLYWYRQTLGQGPEFLTYFQNEAQLEKSRLLSDRFSAERPKGSFSTLEIQRTEQGDSAMYLCASSDTLLAGDTDTQYFGPGTRLTVL.

The chain links TRBV5-8 to TRBJ1-5; 7 nucleotides align to TRBD1. Germline V gene data show CDR1 as SGHTS and CDR2 as YDEGEE. Trimming took 4 bases from V and 0 from J; bases not matched to a gene: 7. The CDR3 length is 16 residues. The CDR3 DNA reads TGTGCCAGCAGCGCCGGGACAGTCCATAGCAATCAGCCCCAGCATTTT. Translating it yields CASSAGTVHSNQPQHF.

This chain uses TRBV5-1 with TRBJ2-1; 7 bases are shared with TRBD2. Germline loops: CDR1 SGHRS, CDR2 YFSETQ. The CDR3 totals 15 residues. With 2 bases clipped from V and 5 bases from J, the junction kept 7 bases outside the gene matches. CDR3 DNA sequence: TGCGCCAGCAGCTTAGCGGGGCCGGGGCACAATGAGCAGTTCTTC. This sequence encodes CASSLAGPGHNEQFF.

The rearrangement joins TRBV5-6 to TRBJ2-1; TRBD1 might be the D (5 bases). The germline V and J ends were trimmed by 1 base and 0 bases, with 11 bases remaining between them. The CDR3 runs to 16 residues. From germline, CDR1 is SGHDT and CDR2 YYEEEE. The CDR3 loop reads CASSLNRPSSYNEQFF. The DNA for the CDR3 is TGTGCCAGCAGCTTGAACAGGCCAAGCTCCTACAATGAGCAGTTCTTC.

This clone came up a few times. The chain is built from TRBV7-9 and TRBJ1-4, with D perhaps TRBD1 (5 bases). The germline V gene encodes CDR1 SEHNR and CDR2 FQNEAQ (reference sequence). With 5 bases removed from V and 0 bases from J, the gap between germline ends came to 13 bases. The CDR3 consists of 16 residues. The CDR3 DNA is TGTGCCAGCAGCCCAAACACAGGCACAACTAATGAAAAACTGTTTTTT. Translation gives CASSPNTGTTNEKLFF.

This clone appeared once. The rearrangement links TRBV14 to TRBJ1-2; possible D gene TRBD1, 5 bases. The CDR3 runs 16 residues. Germline assignment: CDR1 SGHDN and CDR2 FVKESK. The germline V and J ends were trimmed by 4 bases and 4 bases, with 19 bases remaining between them. Here the CDR3 reads CASSLSRGYVGYGYTF. The DNA of the CDR3 is TGTGCCAGCAGCCTATCCCGGGGGTACGTGGGCTATGGCTACACCTTC.

The genes are TRBV2 and TRBJ2-3; D may be TRBD1 (5 bases). The ends were cut back, 8 bases at V and 5 bases at J, with 17 bases in the middle. Germline CDR1 reads SNHLY; CDR2 reads FYNNEI. The CDR3 has 14 amino acids. The CDR3 region is CASEDKRGGDTQYF. CDR3 coding DNA: TGTGCCAGCGAGGACAAGAGAGGTGGAGATACGCAGTATTTT.

The chain links TRBV30 to TRBJ1-3; D remains unclear. The germline V gene encodes CDR1 GTSNPN and CDR2 SVGIG (reference sequence). The V and J ends lost 7 bases and 0 bases respectively, with 10 bases between them. There are 13 residues in the CDR3. The CDR3 loop is CASTWSSGNTIYF. CDR3 DNA: TGTGCCTCTACATGGAGCTCTGGAAACACCATATATTTT.

This chain uses TRBV7-8 with TRBJ1-1; D unresolved. This CDR3 has 17 amino acids. Per germline, CDR1 SGHVS and CDR2 FQNEAQ. The germline V and J ends were trimmed by 0 bases and 0 bases, with 14 bases remaining between them. CDR3 DNA: TGTGCCAGCAGCTTAGCTATTAATAGAGCCGTGAACACTGAAGCTTTCTTT. Translation: CASSLAINRAVNTEAFF.

The rearrangement joins TRBV19 to TRBJ1-1; D gene uncertain. V was cut by 4 bases and J by 4 bases, with 10 bases left in between. Germline V gives CDR1 LNHDA, CDR2 SQIVND (reference sequence). CDR3 length: 13 residues. The CDR3 DNA reads TGTGCCAGTAGTAATGGACTGCCCACTGAAGCTTTCTTT. This translates into CASSNGLPTEAFF.

The rearrangement links TRBV6-2 or TRBV6-3 to TRBJ2-7; D is undetermined. V shed 2 bases and J shed 6 bases, with 11 bases lying between them. The CDR3 is 13 amino acids. Per the germline V gene, CDR1 is MNHEY and CDR2 is SVGEGT. The CDR3 sequence: CASSYRPGGEQYV. DNA for the CDR3: TGTGCCAGCAGTTACAGGCCCGGCGGCGAGCAGTACGTC.

This clone was seen a few times. This sequence joins TRBV5-6 and TRBJ1-2; unclear D gene. Germline V gives CDR1 SGHDT, CDR2 YYEEEE. Trimming took off 2 bases at V and 6 bases at J, with 8 bases between the two ends. The CDR3 is 12 amino acids. CDR3 sequence: CASSFVEHGYTF. The CDR3, as DNA: TGTGCCAGCAGCTTCGTTGAGCATGGCTACACCTTC.

This clone was seen just once. The chain couples TRBV25-1 to TRBJ1-1; maybe TRBD1 (6 bases). Germline values: CDR1 MGHDK, CDR2 SYGVNS. Trimming removed 0 bases at V and 0 bases at J, with 17 bases between. The CDR3 loop spans 18 amino acids. CDR3 coding DNA: TGTGCCAGCAGTGAATATTTTCTCTCCGAGGGGGTGAACACTGAAGCTTTCTTT. It encodes CASSEYFLSEGVNTEAFF.

The chain employs TRBV7-3 and TRBJ1-3; tentatively, D is TRBD1 (5 bases). Trimming left V 2 bases short and J 8 bases short, with 10 bases between. Germline CDR1 SGHTA, CDR2 FQGTGA. The CDR3 runs 13 residues. CDR3 nucleotides: TGTGCCAGCAGCTTAGGGCGGGGGGACACCATATATTTT. This codes for CASSLGRGDTIYF.

The rearrangement uses TRBV12-3 or TRBV12-4 and TRBJ2-3; D is unclear. The CDR3 is 13 residues long. V lost 6 bases and J 4 bases, leaving 11 bases between the germline ends. CDR3 DNA: TGTGCCAGCAGCCCACCAGGCCCAGATACGCAGTATTTT. The encoded protein is CASSPPGPDTQYF.

The genes are TRBV9 and TRBJ2-7; a possible D gene is TRBD2 (5 bases). CDR1 is SGDLS and CDR2 is YYNGEE in the germline V gene. Trimming pared 0 bases from V and 6 bases from J, leaving 13 bases between. The CDR3 consists of 14 residues. The CDR3 sequence is CASSVAFLAREQYV. In DNA, the CDR3 is TGTGCCAGCAGCGTAGCGTTTCTAGCTCGCGAGCAGTACGTC.

V and J are TRBV5-6 and TRBJ1-1; D possibly corresponds to TRBD1 (5 bases). CDR3 size: 15 residues. V dropped 2 bases and J dropped 1 base, with 12 bases sitting between them. In germline, CDR1 is SGHDT, CDR2 YYEEEE. In DNA form, the CDR3 reads TGTGCCAGCAGCTTAACGGGGGATAGGAACACTGAAGCTTTCTTT. This codes for CASSLTGDRNTEAFF. The whole variable domain, remainder taken from reference TRBV5-6 and TRBJ1-1, is DAGVTQSPTHLIKTRGQQVTLRCSPKSGHDTVSWYQQALGQGPQFIFQYYEEEERQRGNFPDRFSGHQFPNYSSELNVNALLLGDSALYLCASSLTGDRNTEAFFGQGTRLTVV.

This clone was counted ten times or more. This chain joins TRBV6-1 and TRBJ2-7, with D unclear. There are 13 residues in the CDR3. V gave up 2 bases and J gave up 2 bases, with 7 bases separating them. Germline V gives CDR1 MNHNS, CDR2 SASEGT. Here the CDR3 reads CASSETETYEQYV. The CDR3 DNA sequence: TGTGCCAGCAGTGAAACTGAGACCTACGAGCAGTACGTC.

This sequence joins TRBV10-3 and TRBJ2-7, with 13 positions matching TRBD2. This CDR3 is 16 amino acids long. In germline, CDR1 is ENHRY, CDR2 SYGVKD. V was clipped by 5 bases and J by 9 bases; unmatched bases: 13. This CDR3 is CAISKRTSGRSGRQYV. CDR3 nucleotide sequence: TGTGCCATCAGTAAAAGGACTAGCGGGAGAAGTGGTAGGCAGTACGTC.

This clone was detected only once. The chain recombines TRBV30 with TRBJ1-2, with D perhaps TRBD1 (6 bases). This CDR3 is built from 15 residues. Germline-derived CDR1 and CDR2 are GTSNPN and SVGIG (reference sequence). Between the trimmed V and J ends, which lost 2 bases and 6 bases, there was a span of 19 bases. The CDR3: CAWSTSSQGIHGYTF. CDR3 nucleotide sequence: TGTGCCTGGAGTACCTCCTCCCAGGGGATCCATGGCTACACCTTC.